A selection of T cell receptor beta chains follows, all from one sample in a study of cytomegalovirus exposure and HLA in healthy donors. Sequencing was performed with immunoSEQ multiplex PCR; in TCRdb, only in-frame clones are kept and a portion is missing. The data show approximately 98,000 clones, 70% to 80% seen once. The source material was PBMCs. The receptors here all came from a man younger than 30 in good health and CMV-seropositive. CDR3s include the opening cysteine and the closing phenylalanine or tryptophan. A D gene is named only where the DNA matches it firmly. Some rows have no size entry. The others give once, few or many, or a class for an expanded clone.

cdr3_length,v_call,d_call,clone_size,j_call,cdr3_aa,cdr3_nt
16,TRBV9,NA,NA,TRBJ1-4,CASSVGRQLTNEKLFF,TGTGCCAGCAGCGTAGGAAGACAGCTAACTAATGAAAAACTGTTTTTT
13,TRBV29-1,NA,NA,TRBJ2-3,CSVDLGGTDTQYF,TGCAGCGTTGATTTAGGGGGCACAGATACGCAGTATTTT
13,TRBV2,TRBD1,once,TRBJ1-2,CASSSQGDYGYTF,TGTGCCAGCAGCTCACAGGGGGACTATGGCTACACCTTC
14,TRBV19,NA,NA,TRBJ2-3,CASSISGHTDTQYF,TGTGCCAGTAGTATAAGCGGGCACACAGATACGCAGTATTTT
15,TRBV6-1,NA,NA,TRBJ2-2,CASTNIGANTGELFF,TGTGCCAGCACCAATATAGGGGCCAACACCGGGGAGCTGTTTTTT
15,TRBV6-5,TRBD1,once,TRBJ2-1,CASSLRTGAEGEQFF,TGTGCCAGCAGTCTAAGGACAGGGGCCGAAGGTGAGCAGTTCTTC
18,TRBV5-6,TRBD2,NA,TRBJ2-1,CASSSGLAGDRWVDEQFF,TGTGCCAGCAGCTCCGGACTAGCGGGGGACCGATGGGTCGATGAGCAGTTCTTC
16,TRBV6-5,NA,few,TRBJ2-3,CASSYDPLRVTDTQYF,TGTGCCAGCAGTTATGACCCCCTTCGGGTCACAGATACGCAGTATTTT
20,TRBV4-1,NA,few,TRBJ1-1,CASSQKQSRLPFIMNTEAFF,TGCGCCAGCAGCCAAAAACAGAGCCGGCTCCCGTTCATTATGAACACTGAAGCTTTCTTT
15,TRBV6-5,TRBD2,NA,TRBJ2-5,CASSLAGGSARTQYF,TGTGCCAGCAGTTTGGCGGGGGGAAGCGCGCGGACCCAGTACTTC
14,TRBV7-8,NA,NA,TRBJ2-2,CASSFLTNTGELFF,TGTGCCAGCAGCTTTCTTACGAACACCGGGGAGCTGTTTTTT
17,TRBV15,TRBD1,NA,TRBJ2-6,CATSRDGQGRGANVLTF,TGTGCCACCAGCAGAGATGGACAGGGCCGGGGGGCCAACGTCCTGACTTTC
15,TRBV4-1,NA,NA,TRBJ2-5,CASSQERVASETQYF,TGCGCCAGCAGCCAAGAGAGAGTAGCAAGCGAGACCCAGTACTTC
14,TRBV6-6,NA,few,TRBJ2-1,CASSYWDSDNEQFF,TGTGCCAGCAGTTACTGGGACTCGGACAATGAGCAGTTCTTC
16,TRBV9,TRBD2,NA,TRBJ2-5,CASSVVAAGGQETQYF,TGTGCCAGCAGCGTAGTCGCAGCGGGGGGGCAAGAGACCCAGTACTTC
15,TRBV28,TRBD1,NA,TRBJ1-4,CASSKQGRSNEKLFF,TGTGCCAGCAGTAAACAGGGGCGGAGTAATGAAAAACTGTTTTTT
15,TRBV11-2,TRBD1,NA,TRBJ1-5,CASSLAGTGNQPQHF,TGTGCCAGCAGCTTAGCCGGGACAGGCAATCAGCCCCAGCATTTT
13,TRBV5-1,NA,NA,TRBJ1-6,CASSLQQADPLHF,TGCGCCAGCAGCTTGCAACAGGCGGATCCCCTCCACTTT
16,TRBV10-2,TRBD1,few,TRBJ1-6,CASRKTRDRLNSPLHF,TGCGCCAGCAGGAAAACACGGGACAGGTTGAATTCACCCCTCCACTTT
18,TRBV7-6,TRBD2,NA,TRBJ2-4,CASSPGLAGTLAKNIQYF,TGTGCCAGCAGCCCCGGACTAGCGGGGACACTAGCCAAAAACATTCAGTACTTC
17,TRBV7-9,NA,NA,TRBJ1-1,CASSSPGGRGMNTEAFF,TGTGCCAGCAGCTCCCCCGGGGGGCGAGGCATGAACACTGAAGCTTTCTTT
14,TRBV27,NA,few,TRBJ2-7,CASRTVLGGYEQYF,TGTGCCAGCAGGACAGTACTCGGGGGCTACGAGCAGTACTTC
14,TRBV6-5,TRBD1,NA,TRBJ2-5,CASSPGGRAETQYF,TGTGCCAGCAGTCCAGGGGGCAGGGCAGAGACCCAGTACTTC
16,TRBV7-9,TRBD2,NA,TRBJ2-1,CASSLASGLAGNEQFF,TGTGCCAGCAGCTTAGCTTCGGGTCTAGCGGGGAATGAGCAGTTCTTC
17,TRBV6-4,TRBD2,few,TRBJ2-3,CASSDSGIAGPTDTQYF,TGTGCCAGCAGTGACTCGGGGATAGCGGGGCCCACAGATACGCAGTATTTT
15,TRBV30,NA,few,TRBJ1-5,CAWSLGGVGNQPQHF,TGTGCCTGGAGTTTGGGAGGAGTAGGCAATCAGCCCCAGCATTTT
14,TRBV29-1,NA,NA,TRBJ2-2,CSAGDSGKTGELFF,TGCAGCGCGGGGGACAGCGGTAAAACCGGGGAGCTGTTTTTT
13,TRBV6-1,NA,few,TRBJ2-7,CASGTWGAHEQYF,TGTGCCAGCGGTACGTGGGGAGCACACGAGCAGTACTTC
14,TRBV9,NA,NA,TRBJ2-7,CASSVDQEAHEQYF,TGTGCCAGCAGCGTAGACCAGGAAGCCCACGAGCAGTACTTC
18,TRBV29-1,TRBD1,NA,TRBJ1-6,CSVEDSGTGALDNSPLHF,TGCAGCGTTGAAGATTCGGGGACAGGGGCGTTGGATAATTCACCCCTCCACTTT
17,TRBV27,TRBD1,NA,TRBJ2-3,CASSFKRDRGRADTQYF,TGTGCCAGCAGTTTCAAGAGGGACAGGGGGAGAGCAGATACGCAGTATTTT
12,TRBV6-5,TRBD2,NA,TRBJ2-5,CASNSNAGGQYF,TGTGCCAGCAACTCCAACGCGGGGGGCCAGTACTTC
16,TRBV7-9,TRBD1,NA,TRBJ2-2,CASSLWDRVNTGELFF,TGTGCCAGCAGCTTGTGGGACAGGGTGAACACCGGGGAGCTGTTTTTT
13,TRBV27,NA,few,TRBJ2-2,CASCSRNTGELFF,TGTGCCAGCTGTTCCAGGAACACCGGGGAGCTGTTTTTT
13,TRBV19,NA,NA,TRBJ2-7,CASSIGGFDEQYF,TGTGCCAGTAGTATAGGAGGGTTCGACGAGCAGTACTTC
14,TRBV6-4,TRBD2,once,TRBJ2-4,CASRAGTRGLLCVF,TGTGCCAGCAGGGCGGGGACTAGGGGTCTATTGTGTGTGTTC
15,TRBV5-1,TRBD2,once,TRBJ2-3,CASMQDGDYTDTQYF,TGCGCCAGCATGCAAGACGGGGACTACACAGATACGCAGTATTTT
15,TRBV7-9,TRBD1,few,TRBJ2-2,CASSKGASNTGELFF,TGTGCCAGCAGCAAGGGGGCCTCGAACACCGGGGAGCTGTTTTTT
19,TRBV5-5,TRBD1,NA,TRBJ2-7,CASRPTGTGRWMSSYEQYF,TGTGCCAGCAGGCCAACCGGGACAGGGAGGTGGATGAGCTCCTACGAGCAGTACTTC
20,TRBV4-1,NA,NA,TRBJ1-3,CASSQDTDRSLVLSGNTIYF,TGCGCCAGCAGCCAAGACACAGACAGAAGCCTAGTACTCTCTGGAAACACCATATATTTT
14,TRBV6-4,NA,NA,TRBJ1-1,CASSDSTISTEAFF,TGTGCCAGCAGTGACTCGACTATCAGCACTGAAGCTTTCTTT
14,TRBV7-9,NA,NA,TRBJ1-3,CASSFQGSGNTIYF,TGTGCCAGCAGTTTCCAGGGGAGTGGAAACACCATATATTTT
14,TRBV30,NA,NA,TRBJ1-2,CAWSLMSEGSGYTF,TGTGCCTGGAGTCTGATGTCAGAGGGCAGTGGCTACACCTTC
16,TRBV18,TRBD2,few,TRBJ2-7,CASSPPSGGFTYEQYF,TGTGCCAGCTCACCCCCTAGCGGGGGTTTTACCTACGAGCAGTACTTC
15,TRBV6-1,TRBD1,NA,TRBJ1-2,CASSEGTGSYYGYTF,TGTGCCAGCAGTGAGGGGACAGGGAGCTACTATGGCTACACCTTC
14,TRBV5-1,NA,NA,TRBJ2-5,CASSLLGGLETQYF,TGCGCCAGCAGCTTGCTGGGGGGTCTGGAGACCCAGTACTTC
14,TRBV15,TRBD1,NA,TRBJ1-6,CATSTGTVNSPLHF,TGTGCCACCAGTACCGGGACAGTTAATTCACCCCTCCACTTT